What follows are 21 T cell receptor beta chains derived from one specimen sequenced in a study of cytomegalovirus exposure and HLA in healthy donors. The PCR had 60 Vbeta and 13 Jbeta primers. TCRdb's table, derived via immunoSEQ multiplex PCR, lists solely in-frame clones and lacks some. Of some 150,000 clones listed, approximately 72% are singletons. The material sequenced was PBMCs. The receptors were sampled from a human donor in good health.

This sequence joins TRBV7-8 and TRBJ1-1; no clear D. Germline V CDR1 and CDR2: SGHVS, FQNEAQ. The ends were cut back, 3 bases at V and 7 bases at J, with 9 bases in the middle. The length of the CDR3 is 12 residues. The CDR3 nucleotides read TGTGCCAGCAGCTTGGGAGGCATTGAAGCTTTCTTT. The encoded protein is CASSLGGIEAFF.

Only a few counts were recorded for this clone. This chain uses TRBV6-5 with TRBJ1-2; D is ambiguous. The CDR3 has 14 amino acids. Germline V gene sequence: CDR1 MNHEY, CDR2 SVGAGI. With 2 bases removed from V and 6 bases from J, the gap between germline ends came to 13 bases. CDR3 in amino acids: CASSYRYDVDGYTF. The CDR3, as DNA: TGTGCCAGCAGTTACCGGTACGATGTGGATGGCTACACCTTC.

This clone was counted between two and nine times. This rearrangement joins TRBV6-1 to TRBJ2-3; 9 bases are a match to TRBD2. V gave up 1 base and J gave up 4 bases; unmatched junction bases: 3. Per the germline V gene, CDR1 is MNHNS and CDR2 is SASEGT. The CDR3 is 15 amino acids. CDR3 DNA: TGTGCCAGCAGTGAAGGGGGCGGGGGGGCAGATACGCAGTATTTT. Protein sequence: CASSEGGGGADTQYF.

The chain is built from TRBV7-2 and TRBJ1-4, with a tentative D call TRBD1 (5 bases). This CDR3 spans 14 amino acids. Per the germline V gene, CDR1 is SGHTA and CDR2 is FQGNSA. The V end was cut by 1 base, the J end by 13 bases, with 16 bases between. CDR3 protein: CASSLGSRVGGLFF. The CDR3 region has the DNA TGTGCCAGCAGCTTAGGGAGCAGGGTTGGTGGACTGTTTTTT.

The chain joins TRBV29-1 to TRBJ1-3; D is undetermined. V lost 1 base and J 3 bases, leaving 4 bases between the germline ends. The CDR3 is 12 amino acids. Germline loops: CDR1 SQVTM, CDR2 ANQGSEA. The CDR3 loop is CSVEVSGNTIYF. The CDR3 coding sequence is TGCAGCGTTGAAGTGAGTGGAAACACCATATATTTT.

The V and J genes are TRBV28 and TRBJ2-7; 8 positions match TRBD1. From germline, CDR1 is MDHEN and CDR2 SYDVKM. CDR3 length: 15 amino acids. V shed 3 bases and J 6 bases; nucleotides not matched to a gene: 10. The CDR3 loop is CASSFRTGTRLEQYF. The CDR3 nucleotides read TGTGCCAGCAGTTTCCGGACAGGGACCCGGCTCGAGCAGTACTTC.

The V call is TRBV4-3, the J call TRBJ2-7; tentative D call: TRBD2 (5 bases). Germline-derived CDR1 and CDR2 are LGHNA and YSLEER. Trimming pared 0 bases from V and 3 bases from J, leaving 9 bases between. The CDR3 totals 14 residues. CDR3 loop: CASSQDLAYYEQYF. The DNA of the CDR3 is TGCGCCAGCAGCCAAGACCTAGCTTACTACGAGCAGTACTTC.

The chain carries TRBV25-1 and TRBJ1-5; D unresolved. V lost 5 bases and J 1 base, leaving 6 bases between the germline ends. The germline CDR1 and CDR2 sequences are MGHDK and SYGVNS. The CDR3 is made up of 13 amino acids. CDR3 sequence: CASSRGSNQPQHF. The DNA for the CDR3 is TGTGCCAGCAGTAGAGGGAGCAATCAGCCCCAGCATTTT. Full variable domain (missing parts from reference TRBV25-1 and TRBJ1-5): EADIYQTPRYLVIGTGKKITLECSQTMGHDKMYWYQQDPGMELHLIHYSYGVNSTEKGDLSSESTVSRIRTEHFPLTLESARPSHTSQYLCASSRGSNQPQHFGDGTRLSIL.

This clone has just one count. The V call is TRBV18, the J call TRBJ1-4; 10 bases align to TRBD1. CDR1 is KGHSH, CDR2 LQKENI, per germline. The CDR3 totals 16 residues. J gave up 9 bases and V 0 bases, and 7 bases lay outside the gene matches. CDR3 DNA: TGTGCCAGCTCACCACCGGATGAGACAGGGGGCAAAAAACTGTTTTTT. Its translation: CASSPPDETGGKKLFF.

This clone was recorded only once. The chain links TRBV6-1 to TRBJ2-1, with 15 bases that match TRBD2. J gave up 7 bases and V 3 bases, and 4 bases lay outside the gene matches. Germline CDR1 is MNHNS and CDR2 is SASEGT. CDR3 length: 16 amino acids. CDR3 nucleotide sequence: TGTGCCAGCAGTGAGGGACTAGCGGGGGGCAATAATGAGCAGTTCTTC. Protein product: CASSEGLAGGNNEQFF.

This clone was picked up a small number of times. Here the CDR3 DNA reads TGCGCCAGCAGCATGCGGACAGGATTCAATGAAAAACTGTTTTTT. The encoded protein is CASSMRTGFNEKLFF. This sequence joins TRBV5-1 and TRBJ1-4; 7 bases line up with TRBD1. Germline lookup yields CDR1 SGHRS and CDR2 YFSETQ. V was clipped by 4 bases and J by 5 bases; unmatched bases: 8. This CDR3 region has 15 residues.

The chain joins TRBV19 to TRBJ2-3; tentatively, D is TRBD2 (6 bases). Looked up from germline, CDR1 is LNHDA and CDR2 is SQIVND (reference sequence). The ends were cut back, 8 bases at V and 3 bases at J, with 15 bases in the middle. CDR3 size: 14 residues. CDR3 nucleotide sequence: TGTGCCAGTGCTCACGGGGGAGTAACAGATACGCAGTATTTT. Protein: CASAHGGVTDTQYF.

The chain employs TRBV19 and TRBJ2-4, with TRBD1 matching 8 bases. CDR1 LNHDA and CDR2 SQIVND come from the germline V gene (reference sequence). CDR3 length: 16 amino acids. The V and J ends lost 3 bases and 3 bases, in that order; junction bases with no gene match: 7. The CDR3 protein is CASSIWTGKDKNIQYF. The CDR3 nucleotides read TGTGCCAGTAGTATCTGGACAGGGAAAGACAAAAACATTCAGTACTTC.

This clone was observed once. CDR3 nucleotides: TGTGCCAGTACTAACAGGGGGCGCAGCGATGGCTACACCTTC. Its translation: CASTNRGRSDGYTF. The rearrangement joins TRBV19 to TRBJ1-2; 9 positions agree with TRBD1. V gave up 7 bases and J gave up 6 bases; unmatched junction bases: 9. Germline CDR1 LNHDA, CDR2 SQIVND (reference sequence). This CDR3 region has 14 residues.

The chain combines TRBV7-6 with TRBJ2-7, with D uncertain. This CDR3 is 13 amino acids long. V dropped 0 bases and J dropped 3 bases, with 6 bases sitting between them. CDR1 is SGHVS and CDR2 is FNYEAQ in the germline V gene. The CDR3 sequence: CASSLARFYEQYF. The CDR3 nucleotides read TGTGCCAGCAGCTTAGCCAGGTTCTACGAGCAGTACTTC.

The chain links TRBV4-1 to TRBJ2-7; 9 nucleotides agree with TRBD2. V dropped 0 bases and J dropped 3; count of bases not matched to a gene: 6. The CDR3 has 16 residues. Germline CDR1 and CDR2: MGHRA and YSYEKL. The CDR3 reads CASSQDSGGSNYEQYF. DNA of the CDR3: TGCGCCAGCAGCCAAGATAGCGGGGGCTCCAACTACGAGCAGTACTTC.

The rearrangement uses TRBV4-3 and TRBJ2-7; 9 bases are a match to TRBD2. Germline assignment: CDR1 LGHNA and CDR2 YSLEER. CDR3 length: 15 residues. V was pared by 3 bases and J by 0 bases, with 3 bases of the junction left unmatched. In DNA, the CDR3 is TGCGCCAGCAGCCAGTTAGCGGGGGACTCCTACGAGCAGTACTTC. Protein product: CASSQLAGDSYEQYF.

This clone was detected only a few times. The chain recombines TRBV27 with TRBJ2-7; 7 positions agree with TRBD1. Trimming cost V 4 bases and J 2 bases; bases outside gene matches: 11. Germline loops: CDR1 MNHEY, CDR2 SMNVEV (reference sequence). This CDR3 spans 16 amino acids. In DNA form, the CDR3 reads TGTGCCAGCAGTTGGGGTCGACAGGGTGACCCCTACGAGCAGTACTTC. It is translated as CASSWGRQGDPYEQYF.

This sequence joins TRBV7-9 and TRBJ2-7, with a possible D match to TRBD1 (6 bases). Germline V gives CDR1 SEHNR, CDR2 FQNEAQ (reference sequence). The CDR3 runs to 12 residues. Deletions cut 8 bases from V and 2 bases from J, with 10 bases between. The CDR3 nucleotides are TGTGCCAGCGGCCGGACAGCCTACGAGCAGTACTTC. It encodes CASGRTAYEQYF.

V and J are TRBV5-8 and TRBJ1-1, with 12 bases fitting TRBD1. The CDR3 has 18 residues. Germline V gene data show CDR1 as SGHTS and CDR2 as YDEGEE. Trimming cost V 3 bases and J 4 bases; bases outside gene matches: 13. The CDR3 sequence: CASSSPLGTGGWATEAFF. DNA of the CDR3: TGTGCCAGCAGCTCCCCCCTTGGGACAGGGGGCTGGGCCACTGAAGCTTTCTTT.

V and J are TRBV29-1 and TRBJ1-2, with D perhaps TRBD1 (5 bases). The germline V and J ends were trimmed by 3 bases and 8 bases, with 13 bases remaining between them. The germline V gene has CDR1 SQVTM and CDR2 ANQGSEA. The CDR3 has 12 residues. The CDR3 sequence: CSVEGNRWGYTF. DNA for the CDR3: TGCAGCGTTGAGGGAAACAGGTGGGGCTACACCTTC.